One sample yielded the 24 T cell receptor beta chains listed below, sequenced in a study of T-cell reconstitution after alpha-beta-depleted transplantation in children. As it was prepared, the TCRbeta library received unique molecular identifiers. TCRdb reprocessed the PCR reads via MiXCR and lists one record per CDR3 protein. The repertoire holds fewer than 750,000 distinct CDR3 sequences, 20% to 25% seen once, with 13% to 15% in the top ten. The input for sequencing was PBMCs, mostly from graft donor cells, taken 360 days after TCRalphabeta/CD19-depleted stem cell transplant. The receptors originated from a boy under two years old who had a stem cell transplant for acute myeloid leukemia, so the T cells may come from the graft donor.

This clonotype came up many times. The rearrangement uses TRBV14 and TRBJ2-1; D not certain. The CDR3 has 15 amino acids. Germline values: CDR1 SGHDN, CDR2 FVKESK. Trimming took 1 base from V and 8 from J, leaving 15 bases between them. CDR3 in amino acids: CASSQALTGLDEQFF. DNA of the CDR3: TGTGCCAGCAGCCAAGCCCTTACGGGCCTAGATGAGCAGTTCTTC.

The table lists this clonotype with many counts. This chain connects TRBV29-1 to TRBJ2-1; 7 bases fit TRBD1. Trimming removed 5 bases from V and 6 bases from J; junction bases left unmatched: 7. Germline lookup yields CDR1 SQVTM and CDR2 ANQGSEA. The CDR3 spans 13 residues. This CDR3 reads CSVQSTGANEQFF. In DNA, the CDR3 is TGCAGCGTTCAGTCAACAGGGGCCAATGAGCAGTTCTTC.

The table lists this clonotype with a few counts. The chain joins TRBV24-1 to TRBJ2-3; D remains unclear. Germline V gives CDR1 KGHDR, CDR2 SFDVKD. V lost 4 bases and J lost 4, with 23 bases in between. The CDR3 length is 18 residues. CDR3 in DNA: TGTGCCACCAGTGACGTAAGTCCGGGCCCCTCCGTGGCAGATACGCAGTATTTT. Protein product: CATSDVSPGPSVADTQYF.

This rearrangement joins TRBV18 to TRBJ2-1; possibly TRBD1 for D (6 bases). This CDR3 region has 18 residues. V dropped 3 bases and J dropped 4 bases, with 22 bases sitting between them. CDR1 is KGHSH and CDR2 is LQKENI in the germline V gene. The CDR3 nucleotides are TGTGCCAGCTCACCCTCAAACCCTTACAGGGCCTTGTACAATGAGCAGTTCTTC. Its protein product is CASSPSNPYRALYNEQFF.

This clonotype was counted ten times or more. At one of its ends the junction is not consistent with the germline gene, which may arise from a read error. The chain combines TRBV10-3 with TRBJ2-5; perhaps TRBD1 as D (6 bases). The CDR3 has 16 residues. Per germline, CDR1 ENHRY and CDR2 SYGVKD. The CDR3 region is CASSESTGRGLETQYF. The CDR3 region has the DNA TGTGCCAGCAGTGAGTCGACAGGACGTGGGTTGGAGACCCAGTACTTC.

This rearrangement joins TRBV20-1 to TRBJ1-5, with D unclear. The CDR3 length is 14 residues. V lost 6 bases, J lost 0 bases, and 12 bases lay in between. The germline CDR1 and CDR2 sequences are DFQATT and SNEGSKA (reference sequence). The chain's CDR3 is CSAQTYLSNQPQHF. The CDR3 coding sequence is TGCAGTGCCCAGACCTACCTTAGCAATCAGCCCCAGCATTTT.

This clonotype showed up just a few times. The chain joins TRBV5-6 to TRBJ2-3; TRBD2 agrees at 16 bases. This CDR3 is built from 17 residues. V lost 4 bases to trimming and J lost 4 bases; unmatched junction nucleotides: 6. Germline CDR1 reads SGHDT; CDR2 reads YYEEEE. CDR3: CASSQGLAGGLADTQYF. Here the CDR3 DNA reads TGTGCCAGCAGCCAGGGACTAGCGGGGGGGCTCGCAGATACGCAGTATTTT.

This clonotype has a handful of counts. The chain recombines TRBV13 with TRBJ2-2, with 7 bases matching TRBD1. The germline CDR1 and CDR2 sequences are PRHDT and FYEKMQ (reference sequence). Losses at the gene ends were 5 bases for V and 4 bases for J; bases not matched to a gene: 4. The CDR3 extends over 14 amino acids. The DNA of the CDR3 is TGTGCCAGCAGCGTGACAGGGTTCACCGGGGAGCTGTTTTTT. Translating gives CASSVTGFTGELFF.

The sample holds a few counts of this clonotype. The chain is built from TRBV7-3 and TRBJ2-5, with 8 bases aligning to TRBD2. CDR1 SGHTA and CDR2 FQGTGA come from the germline V gene. Germline trimming cut 2 bases from V and 3 bases from J; bases unmatched to any gene: 5. The CDR3 has 15 residues. CDR3 nucleotides: TGTGCCAGCAGCTTAGGTCCAGCGGGGGAAGAGACCCAGTACTTC. This sequence encodes CASSLGPAGEETQYF.

The chain links TRBV12-3 or TRBV12-4 to TRBJ1-5, with 8 positions matching TRBD1. CDR3 length equals 18 residues. The ends lost 2 bases at V and 6 bases at J; junction bases unmatched: 15. The CDR3 DNA reads TGTGCCAGCAGTTTACTCGTCCCCCAGGGGGCGAGGGGTCAGCCCCAGCATTTT. The encoded protein is CASSLLVPQGARGQPQHF.

This clonotype was detected many times. The chain combines TRBV20-1 with TRBJ2-1; D is possibly TRBD2 (5 bases). This CDR3 contains 15 residues. CDR1 and CDR2 from the germline V gene are DFQATT and SNEGSKA (reference sequence). Trimming cost V 6 bases and J 0 bases, with 15 bases left between them. The CDR3 spells CSAIDQRSSYNEQFF. The CDR3 DNA follows: TGCAGTGCCATCGACCAGCGGAGCTCCTACAATGAGCAGTTCTTC.

This clonotype was counted only a few times. This sequence joins TRBV10-3 and TRBJ2-1; 9 bases fit TRBD2. Germline-derived CDR1 and CDR2 are ENHRY and SYGVKD. V shed 3 bases and J 2 bases; nucleotides not matched to a gene: 5. The CDR3 has 16 residues. The CDR3, as DNA: TGTGCCATCAGTGAACCCCCTAGCGGGGCCTACAATGAGCAGTTCTTC. Translation: CAISEPPSGAYNEQFF.

This clonotype showed up many times. The chain is built from TRBV29-1 and TRBJ2-5, with TRBD1 as a possible D gene (5 bases). Germline V gene lookup returns CDR1 SQVTM and CDR2 ANQGSEA. This CDR3 comprises 13 residues. Trimming took off 6 bases at V and 2 bases at J, with 13 bases between the two ends. CDR3 sequence (DNA): TGCAGCGTCGGACAAAGACTTCAAGAGACCCAGTACTTC. Amino acids: CSVGQRLQETQYF.

This clonotype was seen ten or more times. The chain recombines TRBV10-3 with TRBJ1-1; weak D call: TRBD1 (5 bases). V shed 7 bases and J shed 3 bases, with 15 bases lying between them. CDR1 and CDR2 (germline): ENHRY, SYGVKD. This CDR3 comprises 14 residues. The CDR3: CAITQGASDTEAFF. DNA of the CDR3: TGTGCCATCACCCAGGGAGCAAGTGACACTGAAGCTTTCTTT.

This rearrangement joins TRBV6-5 to TRBJ2-7; no clear D gene. V was shortened by 4 bases and J by 2 bases, with 12 bases between the two germline ends. This CDR3 contains 14 residues. Germline V gene lookup returns CDR1 MNHEY and CDR2 SVGAGI. CDR3 in DNA: TGTGCCAGCAGTTTAGAGACACATCCCTACGAGCAGTACTTC. Translation: CASSLETHPYEQYF.

The chain couples TRBV20-1 to TRBJ2-5; D is perhaps TRBD2 (5 bases). The V end was cut by 3 bases, the J end by 5 bases, with 16 bases between. The CDR3 sequence is 14 residues long. Per the germline V gene, CDR1 is DFQATT and CDR2 is SNEGSKA (reference sequence). The chain's CDR3 is CSASPSRGIETQYF. The DNA for the CDR3 is TGCAGTGCTAGCCCGAGCCGGGGTATTGAGACCCAGTACTTC.

At least ten counts were recorded for this clonotype. The chain employs TRBV7-9 and TRBJ2-7, with no clear D. Trimming pared 3 bases from V and 0 bases from J, leaving 6 bases between. The CDR3 totals 13 residues. Germline V gives CDR1 SEHNR, CDR2 FQNEAQ (reference sequence). The CDR3 sequence is CASSLVSSYEQYV. CDR3 DNA sequence: TGTGCCAGCAGCTTGGTGAGCTCCTACGAGCAGTACGTC.

This clonotype was observed a handful of times. The chain employs TRBV6-2 or TRBV6-3 and TRBJ2-2; D is tentatively TRBD1 or TRBD2 (5 bases each). Germline V CDR1 and CDR2: MNHEY, SVGEGT. This CDR3 is built from 14 residues. The V end lost 7 bases, the J end lost 6 bases, and 15 bases lay between the germline ends. The DNA for the CDR3 is TGTGCCAGCACCACGGGGCAGCCGGCCGGGGAGCTGTTTTTT. This sequence encodes CASTTGQPAGELFF.

This rearrangement joins TRBV7-8 to TRBJ2-5; 10 bases match TRBD2. This CDR3 is built from 17 residues. V dropped 5 bases and J dropped 5; count of bases not matched to a gene: 14. Germline CDR1 is SGHVS and CDR2 is FQNEAQ. CDR3 DNA sequence: TGTGCCAGCAGCCCTAGCGCACTAGCGGGGAGCGGGGAGACCCAGTACTTC. Translating gives CASSPSALAGSGETQYF.

The chain is built from TRBV20-1 and TRBJ1-1; a weak D match, TRBD1 (5 bases). V lost 1 base and J lost 5, with 17 bases in between. In germline, CDR1 is DFQATT, CDR2 SNEGSKA (reference sequence). CDR3 size: 15 residues. The CDR3 DNA reads TGCAGTGCTAGAGTCCACCAGGGAAGTGGGACTGAAGCTTTCTTT. It translates to CSARVHQGSGTEAFF.

The DNA of the CDR3 is TGTGCCTGCGGAACTGGGGAGCTGTTTTTT. Its translation: CACGTGELFF. The rearrangement joins TRBV6-6 to TRBJ2-2; the D is unclear. V was pared by 11 bases and J by 8 bases, with 9 bases between. Germline V gene sequence: CDR1 MNHNY, CDR2 SVGAGI (reference sequence). CDR3 size: 10 residues.

This chain links TRBV20-1 with TRBJ2-7; TRBD2 aligns across 11 bases. The V gene end was trimmed by 4 bases and the J gene end by 4 bases; junction bases not matched to a gene: 6. Germline V gene data show CDR1 as DFQATT and CDR2 as SNEGSKA (reference sequence). The CDR3 contains 14 residues. The CDR3 here is CSANPLAGGYEQYF. The CDR3 DNA reads TGCAGTGCTAACCCTCTAGCGGGGGGTTACGAGCAGTACTTC.

This clonotype has more than one count but fewer than ten. The chain links TRBV20-1 to TRBJ2-4; 11 bases are shared with TRBD1. Trimming at V came to 5 bases and at J to 6 bases, leaving 12 bases not matched to a gene. This CDR3 has 16 residues. CDR1 DFQATT and CDR2 SNEGSKA come from the germline V gene (reference sequence). CDR3 sequence (DNA): TGCAGTGCTTCGAACCGGGACAGGGGGGACGTAAACATTCAGTACTTC. Translating gives CSASNRDRGDVNIQYF.

The chain recombines TRBV18 with TRBJ2-5, with D possibly matching TRBD2 (7 bases). The CDR3 has 16 residues. V lost 3 bases to trimming and J lost 3 bases, with 17 bases between them. Germline values: CDR1 KGHSH, CDR2 LQKENI. The CDR3 DNA reads TGTGCCAGCTCACCGAGGGGCGGGGGCATGAAAGAGACCCAGTACTTC. Encoded protein: CASSPRGGGMKETQYF.